The 21 T cell receptor beta chains presented below share a single source sample, sequenced in a study of blood T cell repertoires in COVID-19. The repertoire was sequenced with immunoSEQ multiplex PCR; TCRdb's copy has only in-frame clones and lacks some. The data show over 300,000 clones, 70% to 90% seen once. The sequenced material came from PBMCs or T cells enriched from blood (not recorded which). The source is a man aged 25 to 40 who had recovered from COVID-19.

V and J are TRBV19 and TRBJ1-1, with D unclear. Germline V gene data show CDR1 as LNHDA and CDR2 as SQIVND (reference sequence). V lost 1 base and J 7 bases, leaving 13 bases between the germline ends. This CDR3 contains 14 residues. The CDR3 loop is CASSIGDRESEAFF. The DNA for the CDR3 is TGTGCCAGTAGTATAGGGGATAGGGAGAGTGAAGCTTTCTTT.

The V call is TRBV7-3, the J call TRBJ1-1, with a tentative D call TRBD1 (6 bases). The CDR3 has 15 residues. V was shortened by 5 bases and J by 1 base, with 14 bases between the two germline ends. CDR1 and CDR2 from the germline V gene are SGHTA and FQGTGA. CDR3 protein: CASSPRGGGNTEAFF. Written as DNA, the CDR3 is TGTGCCAGCAGCCCCCGGGGAGGGGGGAACACTGAAGCTTTCTTT.

This sequence joins TRBV5-1 and TRBJ1-4, with a tentative D call TRBD1 (5 bases). From germline, CDR1 is SGHRS and CDR2 YFSETQ. Trimming removed 0 bases at V and 8 bases at J, with 17 bases between. This CDR3 contains 16 residues. CDR3 sequence: CASSLAGGRVREKLFF. In DNA, the CDR3 is TGCGCCAGCAGCTTGGCAGGCGGCAGGGTTAGGGAAAAACTGTTTTTT. The full variable domain, completed using reference TRBV5-1 and TRBJ1-4, is KAGVTQTPRYLIKTRGQQVTLSCSPISGHRSVSWYQQTPGQGLQFLFEYFSETQRNKGNFPGRFSGRQFSNSRSEMNVSTLELGDSALYLCASSLAGGRVREKLFFGSGTQLSVL.

This sequence joins TRBV5-1 and TRBJ2-4; D may be TRBD1 (6 bases). Trimming removed 0 bases from V and 3 bases from J, with 7 bases in between. CDR1 SGHRS and CDR2 YFSETQ come from the germline V gene. There are 14 residues in the CDR3. Here the CDR3 DNA reads TGCGCCAGCAGCTTGGGGACAGACAAAAACATTCAGTACTTC. Translation gives CASSLGTDKNIQYF.

This clone was detected a few times. The chain joins TRBV29-1 to TRBJ2-2; D call uncertain. The CDR3 runs to 12 residues. Looked up from germline, CDR1 is SQVTM and CDR2 is ANQGSEA. The V and J ends lost 5 bases and 5 bases respectively, with 9 bases between them. The CDR3 reads CSVTDWTGELFF. The CDR3 DNA reads TGCAGCGTTACTGATTGGACCGGGGAGCTGTTTTTT.

The rearrangement joins TRBV5-4 to TRBJ2-3; possible D gene TRBD1, 6 bases. Germline V gene sequence: CDR1 SGHNT, CDR2 YYREEE (reference sequence). With 4 bases removed from V and 4 bases from J, the gap between germline ends came to 16 bases. The CDR3 loop spans 15 amino acids. Written as DNA, the CDR3 is TGTGCCAGCAGCAAAGAGACAGGAGTGGCAGATACGCAGTATTTT. Residues: CASSKETGVADTQYF. Combining the CDR3 with reference TRBV5-4 and TRBJ2-3 gives the whole variable domain ETGVTQSPTHLIKTRGQQVTLRCSSQSGHNTVSWYQQALGQGPQFIFQYYREEENGRGNFPPRFSGLQFPNYSSELNVNALELDDSALYLCASSKETGVADTQYFGPGTRLTVL.

The J gene is TRBJ2-7, the V gene TRBV6-5, with D possibly being TRBD1 (6 bases). Trimming took 2 bases from V and 0 from J, leaving 8 bases between them. Germline values: CDR1 MNHEY, CDR2 SVGAGI. This CDR3 spans 14 amino acids. The CDR3 sequence is CASSYGTNSYEQYF. The CDR3 DNA sequence: TGTGCCAGCAGTTACGGGACAAACTCCTACGAGCAGTACTTC.

The CDR3 loop is CASSIGGGTDTQYF. CDR3 bases: TGCGCCAGCAGTATAGGGGGAGGCACAGATACGCAGTATTTT. The chain carries TRBV10-1 and TRBJ2-3; D may be TRBD1 (6 bases). The length of the CDR3 is 14 residues. The V end lost 5 bases, the J end lost 1 base, and 10 bases lay between the germline ends. Per the germline V gene, CDR1 is WNHNN and CDR2 is SYGVQD (reference sequence).

The V call is TRBV7-2, the J call TRBJ2-5, with 7 bases that match TRBD2. CDR3 length: 18 amino acids. The V segment lost 5 bases and the J segment 7 bases; nucleotides outside the gene matches: 22. Germline CDR1 SGHTA, CDR2 FQGNSA. In DNA form, the CDR3 reads TGTGCCAGCAGCGTAGGACCGGGACCACTGGGGGGGATAGGGACCCAGTACTTC. Protein sequence: CASSVGPGPLGGIGTQYF.

The chain joins TRBV2 to TRBJ1-3; TRBD1 agrees at 7 bases. CDR1 is SNHLY, CDR2 FYNNEI, per germline. Trimming removed 9 bases from V and 2 bases from J; junction bases left unmatched: 4. The CDR3 loop spans 13 amino acids. CDR3 in amino acids: CASRRGPGNTIYF. For the CDR3, the DNA is TGTGCCAGTAGGAGGGGGCCTGGAAACACCATATATTTT.

CDR3 region: CASSLRLAGGNEQYF. CDR3 coding DNA: TGTGCCAGCAGCCTTCGGCTAGCGGGGGGTAATGAGCAGTACTTC. The J gene is TRBJ2-7, the V gene TRBV3-1 (or the pseudogene TRBV3-2), with 11 bases identical to TRBD2. V was clipped by 4 bases and J by 7 bases; unmatched bases: 9. The CDR3 contains 15 residues. Germline loops: CDR1 LGHDT, CDR2 YNNKEL (reference sequence).

V and J are TRBV5-4 and TRBJ1-6; possibly TRBD1 for D (6 bases). The CDR3 totals 15 residues. V lost 1 base and J 6 bases, leaving 11 bases between the germline ends. Germline assignment: CDR1 SGHNT and CDR2 YYREEE (reference sequence). The CDR3 sequence: CASSLSFRGNSPLHF. The CDR3 DNA reads as TGTGCCAGCAGCTTGTCTTTCAGGGGTAATTCACCCCTCCACTTT.

The gene calls are TRBV10-3 and TRBJ1-1, with TRBD1 identical over 7 bases. Germline values: CDR1 ENHRY, CDR2 SYGVKD. This CDR3 spans 15 amino acids. With 3 bases clipped from V and 0 bases from J, the junction kept 4 bases outside the gene matches. CDR3 loop: CAISDTDRLNTEAFF. CDR3 nucleotide sequence: TGTGCCATCAGTGATACGGACAGGTTGAACACTGAAGCTTTCTTT.

The chain links TRBV3-1 (or the pseudogene TRBV3-2) to TRBJ2-1; no firm D call. This CDR3 is 15 amino acids long. V lost 2 bases and J lost 0, with 8 bases in between. Per the germline V gene, CDR1 is LGHDT and CDR2 is YNNKEL (reference sequence). CDR3 DNA sequence: TGTGCCAGCAGCCAACTTACTGGCTCCTACAATGAGCAGTTCTTC. Its translation is CASSQLTGSYNEQFF.

The chain has TRBV2 and TRBJ2-2; a weak D match, TRBD2 (5 bases). Between the trimmed V and J ends, which lost 4 bases and 4 bases, there was a span of 7 bases. This CDR3 region has 13 residues. Per the germline V gene, CDR1 is SNHLY and CDR2 is FYNNEI. CDR3 coding DNA: TGTGCCAGCAGTGGACTACCCACCGGGGAGCTGTTTTTT. Its translation: CASSGLPTGELFF. Variable domain in full (rest from reference TRBV2 and TRBJ2-2): EPEVTQTPSHQVTQMGQEVILRCVPISNHLYFYWYRQILGQKVEFLVSFYNNEISEKSEIFDDQFSVERPDGSNFTLKIRSTKLEDSAMYFCASSGLPTGELFFGEGSRLTVL.

The chain couples TRBV19 to TRBJ1-2; TRBD1 might be the D (6 bases). Germline CDR1 reads LNHDA; CDR2 reads SQIVND (reference sequence). This CDR3 is built from 13 residues. The V end lost 4 bases, the J end lost 8 bases, and 14 bases lay between the germline ends. The CDR3 DNA reads as TGTGCCAGTAGTAATCCAGGGGTAGGAGGCTACACCTTC. Translating gives CASSNPGVGGYTF.

The table lists this clone with a count of one. This chain uses TRBV30 with TRBJ1-1; no firm D call. Germline CDR1 is GTSNPN and CDR2 is SVGIG (reference sequence). The CDR3 consists of 12 residues. Deletions cut 0 bases from V and 3 bases from J, with 5 bases between. The CDR3 region is CAWSVRDTEAFF. CDR3 coding DNA: TGTGCCTGGAGTGTACGGGACACTGAAGCTTTCTTT.

This chain connects TRBV5-1 to TRBJ2-1, with D possibly TRBD1 on 6 matching bases. Germline-derived CDR1 and CDR2 are SGHRS and YFSETQ. V lost 0 bases and J lost 0, with 10 bases in between. The CDR3 totals 16 residues. CDR3 sequence: CASSLGTASSYNEQFF. DNA for the CDR3: TGCGCCAGCAGCTTGGGGACAGCTTCCTCCTACAATGAGCAGTTCTTC. The full variable domain, rest sourced from reference TRBV5-1 and TRBJ2-1, is KAGVTQTPRYLIKTRGQQVTLSCSPISGHRSVSWYQQTPGQGLQFLFEYFSETQRNKGNFPGRFSGRQFSNSRSEMNVSTLELGDSALYLCASSLGTASSYNEQFFGPGTRLTVL.

The rearrangement links TRBV4-1 to TRBJ2-1; 8 positions agree with TRBD2. From germline, CDR1 is MGHRA and CDR2 YSYEKL. The CDR3 extends over 17 amino acids. Trimming removed 2 bases from V and 2 bases from J; junction bases left unmatched: 8. CDR3 amino acids: CASSQKPWTSPYNEQFF. The DNA of the CDR3 is TGCGCCAGCAGCCAAAAACCGTGGACTAGCCCCTACAATGAGCAGTTCTTC.

This chain connects TRBV3-1 (or the pseudogene TRBV3-2) to TRBJ2-1, with D tentatively TRBD2 (6 bases). The germline V and J ends were trimmed by 0 bases and 4 bases, with 19 bases remaining between them. Germline CDR1 and CDR2: LGHDT and YNNKEL (reference sequence). The CDR3 covers 18 residues. The CDR3 protein is CASSQEWRGSQDYNEQFF. CDR3 in DNA: TGTGCCAGCAGCCAAGAGTGGAGGGGTTCCCAGGATTACAATGAGCAGTTCTTC.

Turning to this clone: Other DNA sequences from this sample encode an identical CDR3 as well. The chain is built from TRBV5-1 and TRBJ1-6, with a tentative D call TRBD1 (6 bases). Germline CDR1 and CDR2: SGHRS and YFSETQ. Trimming left V 3 bases short and J 8 bases short, with 12 bases between. This CDR3 has 14 residues. The CDR3 region is CASSSTGSDSPLHF. The CDR3 coding sequence is TGCGCCAGCAGCTCTACAGGGTCGGATTCACCCCTCCACTTT.